This T cell receptor (beta chain) was observed in a study of blood T cell repertoires in COVID-19. In the study overall: COVID-19 samples, acute and convalescent, were from the United States, Italy and Spain. PBMCs, B-cell-depleted T cells, or T cells were the source of the cDNA or gDNA that made up the material.

Authors' processing steps: Reference gene primer amplification gave nucleated cell count estimates. Only in-frame clones appear in the TCRdb table, and some are missing; sequencing was by immunoSEQ multiplex PCR. That table furnishes V, J and clone size, whereas the DNA furnished D and trimming. Found here are about 280,000 clones, around nine tenths of them singletons; the top ten hold just under 9%. The trim removed 4 bases at V and 3 bases at J, leaving 12 bases unmatched. Germline values: CDR1 MGHDK, CDR2 SYGVNS. The CDR3 covers 17 residues. The source of this sequence is a man between 35 and 55 years old with active or convalescent COVID-19. Material: peripheral blood. The V gene is TRBV25-1, the J gene TRBJ2-4; 7 nucleotides line up with TRBD1. CDR3 sequence reads: CASSALIGGLGKNIQYF. The CDR3 DNA is TGTGCCAGCAGTGCCCTTATAGGGGGCTTGGGCAAAAACATTCAGTACTTC.